The 20 T cell receptor beta chains reported below all come from one sample, sequenced in a study of T cells in Graves' hyperthyroidism and ophthalmopathy (dated by TCRdb to the late 2010s). The library was prepared using multiplex PCR. The instrument given in TCRdb is Illumina HiSeq 2000. The TCR beta CDR3 regions were amplified from the RNA transcripts. The TCR CDR3 was subjected to a first round of RT-PCR using the HTBI primer set and the Qiagen OneStep RT-PCR kit. TCRdb trimmed public reads at Q25 via fastp, called clones via MiXCR and kept in-frame beta chains. All rows with the same CDR3 protein become a single entry with the most common DNA and genes. This sample lists a few hundred thousand distinct CDR3 sequences; 20% to 25% were detected once. About 73% of the sample lies in the top ten. Sequences were obtained from blood. Receptors were obtained from a man aged 45-65 years with Graves' hyperthyroidism.

This clonotype was seen a handful of times. The J gene is TRBJ2-1, the V gene TRBV6-1, with 7 bases that match TRBD2. J lost 4 bases, V lost 6 bases, and 9 bases had no gene match. Germline V CDR1 and CDR2: MNHNS, SASEGT. The CDR3 has 15 amino acids. CDR3 nucleotide sequence: TGTGCCAGCAGACCCAAGAGCGGGGCGTACAATGAGCAGTTCTTC. This gives the protein CASRPKSGAYNEQFF.

The chain employs TRBV2 and TRBJ2-2, with 7 positions matching TRBD2. Trimming cost V 10 bases and J 3 bases; bases outside gene matches: 8. The CDR3 spans 14 residues. Germline V gene data show CDR1 as SNHLY and CDR2 as FYNNEI. DNA of the CDR3: TGTGCCACCTCCTTCCGGGGGGACACCGGGGAGCTGTTTTTT. Its translation is CATSFRGDTGELFF.

The chain employs TRBV18 and TRBJ2-7; D not resolved. The length of the CDR3 is 17 residues. The germline gives CDR1 KGHSH, CDR2 LQKENI. Trimming shortened V by 0 bases and J by 2 bases, and 17 bases separated the two germline ends. CDR3 amino acids: CASSPPALGLLTYEQYF. The CDR3 DNA is TGTGCCAGCTCACCACCCGCGTTGGGCCTTCTTACCTACGAGCAGTACTTC. Complete variable domain (other parts from reference TRBV18 and TRBJ2-7): NAGVMQNPRHLVRRRGQEARLRCSPMKGHSHVYWYRQLPEEGLKFMVYLQKENIIDESGMPKERFSAEFPKEGPSILRIQQVVRGDSAAYFCASSPPALGLLTYEQYFGPGTRLTVT.

This chain uses TRBV7-2 with TRBJ1-3; D uncertain. Trimming cost V 3 bases and J 5 bases, with 5 bases left between them. Germline loops: CDR1 SGHTA, CDR2 FQGNSA. The CDR3 extends over 12 amino acids. In DNA form, the CDR3 reads TGTGCCAGCAGCTTCTTGAGAAACACCATATATTTT. This encodes CASSFLRNTIYF.

This rearrangement joins TRBV2 to TRBJ2-7, with D maybe TRBD1 (5 bases). The CDR3 spans 14 residues. The V and J ends lost 6 bases and 5 bases respectively, with 17 bases between them. Germline assignment: CDR1 SNHLY and CDR2 FYNNEI. CDR3 nucleotide sequence: TGTGCCAGCAGAGGGATTCGTGGGGCAAACGAGCAGTACTTC. This translates into CASRGIRGANEQYF.

There are many counts of this clonotype. CDR3 DNA sequence: TGTGCCAGCAGCTTAGACCGGACGTACAATGAGCAGTTCTTC. Encoded protein: CASSLDRTYNEQFF. The rearrangement joins TRBV11-2 to TRBJ2-1; D is unclear. The CDR3 sequence is 14 residues long. Germline V CDR1 and CDR2: SGHAT, FQNNGV. With 0 bases removed from V and 4 bases from J, the gap between germline ends came to 7 bases.

The CDR3: CASSLETPWEEKLFF. For the CDR3, the DNA is TGCGCCAGCAGCTTGGAGACCCCATGGGAGGAAAAACTGTTTTTT. The rearrangement links TRBV5-1 to TRBJ1-4; D is unclear. The CDR3 extends over 15 amino acids. V lost 0 bases and J lost 8, with 14 bases in between. CDR1 is SGHRS and CDR2 is YFSETQ in the germline V gene. Full variable domain (rest looked up from reference TRBV5-1 and TRBJ1-4): KAGVTQTPRYLIKTRGQQVTLSCSPISGHRSVSWYQQTPGQGLQFLFEYFSETQRNKGNFPGRFSGRQFSNSRSEMNVSTLELGDSALYLCASSLETPWEEKLFFGSGTQLSVL.

J is TRBJ2-1 and V is TRBV24-1; D unresolved. The CDR3 contains 12 residues. Germline CDR1 KGHDR, CDR2 SFDVKD. Trimming stripped 3 bases from V and 10 bases from J, with 9 bases between. The CDR3 DNA reads TGTGCCACCAGTGATCCTGCGACAGAGCAGTTCTTC. This gives the protein CATSDPATEQFF.

This sequence joins TRBV6-5 and TRBJ2-7, with 9 bases aligning to TRBD1. V shed 2 bases and J 5 bases; nucleotides not matched to a gene: 7. Germline V lookup: CDR1 MNHEY, CDR2 SVGAGI. The CDR3 has 15 amino acids. In DNA, the CDR3 is TGTGCCAGCAGTTACACAACCGGGACAGGGAACGAGCAGTACTTC. This gives the protein CASSYTTGTGNEQYF.

This clonotype was seen more than once but under ten times. V usage is TRBV2 and J usage is TRBJ2-7; no firm D call. V shed 5 bases and J shed 0 bases, with 14 bases lying between them. The CDR3 is 15 residues long. The V gene's germline CDR1 is SNHLY and CDR2 FYNNEI. The CDR3, as DNA: TGTGCCAGCAGTCGTGGATCCTTGAGCTCCTACGAGCAGTACTTC. This gives the protein CASSRGSLSSYEQYF.

Ten or more counts support this clonotype. The chain links TRBV12-3 or TRBV12-4 to TRBJ2-7; the match to TRBD2 covers 7 bases. The junction had 5 bases not matched to a gene; V was cut back by 3 bases and J by 3 bases. The CDR3 loop spans 14 amino acids. This chain's CDR3 is CASSFAGAGYEQYF. CDR3 DNA: TGTGCCAGCAGTTTTGCGGGAGCGGGCTACGAGCAGTACTTC.

In this sample, this clonotype turned up many times. The genes are TRBV7-2 and TRBJ2-1; the D is unclear. The CDR3 is 13 amino acids. Between the trimmed V and J ends, which lost 1 base and 2 bases, there was a span of 3 bases. The germline V gene encodes CDR1 SGHTA and CDR2 FQGNSA. This chain's CDR3 is CASSLGAYNEQFF. CDR3 nucleotides: TGTGCCAGCAGCTTAGGGGCCTACAATGAGCAGTTCTTC.

This clonotype was observed a few times. CDR3 nucleotides: TGTGCCAGCAGCTTACTAACGGTTACTTCCTACGAGCAGTACTTC. Translation: CASSLLTVTSYEQYF. J is TRBJ2-7 and V is TRBV7-9, with no clear D. V gave up 2 bases and J gave up 1 base, with 12 bases separating them. The germline CDR1 and CDR2 sequences are SEHNR and FQNEAQ (reference sequence). The CDR3 covers 15 residues.

V usage is TRBV18 and J usage is TRBJ1-4; D gene unclear. Germline CDR1 is KGHSH and CDR2 is LQKENI. The V end was cut by 1 base, the J end by 0 bases, with 3 bases between. The CDR3 consists of 14 residues. CDR3 sequence: CASSPQSTNEKLFF. DNA of the CDR3: TGTGCCAGCTCACCACAGTCAACTAATGAAAAACTGTTTTTT. The full variable domain, in which reference TRBV18 and TRBJ1-4 provide the parts outside the CDR3, is NAGVMQNPRHLVRRRGQEARLRCSPMKGHSHVYWYRQLPEEGLKFMVYLQKENIIDESGMPKERFSAEFPKEGPSILRIQQVVRGDSAAYFCASSPQSTNEKLFFGSGTQLSVL.

This clonotype was counted ten times or more. This sequence joins TRBV12-3 or TRBV12-4 and TRBJ2-5; D possibly corresponds to TRBD2 (6 bases). CDR3 length: 13 amino acids. Trimming removed 3 bases at V and 9 bases at J, with 14 bases between. The CDR3 spells CASSFGTLTAQYF. In nucleotides, the CDR3 is TGTGCCAGCAGTTTCGGGACTCTGACGGCCCAGTACTTC.

This clonotype has ten or more counts. This chain connects TRBV7-8 to TRBJ2-1; 9 bases line up with TRBD1. The germline CDR1 and CDR2 sequences are SGHVS and FQNEAQ. The V gene end was trimmed by 4 bases and the J gene end by 1 base; junction bases not matched to a gene: 8. The CDR3 totals 17 residues. CDR3 bases: TGTGCCAGCAGCTCGTACAGGGGGCACGGGTCCTACAATGAGCAGTTCTTC. It translates to CASSSYRGHGSYNEQFF. Full variable domain (remainder filled in from reference TRBV7-8 and TRBJ2-1): GAGVSQSPRYKVAKRGQDVALRCDPISGHVSLFWYQQALGQGPEFLTYFQNEAQLDKSGLPSDRFFAERPEGSVSTLKIQRTQQEDSAVYLCASSSYRGHGSYNEQFFGPGTRLTVL.

This rearrangement joins TRBV29-1 to TRBJ2-1; D ambiguous. Per germline, CDR1 SQVTM and CDR2 ANQGSEA. The V and J ends lost 0 bases and 12 bases respectively, with 9 bases between them. This CDR3 is 11 amino acids long. The CDR3 nucleotides read TGCAGCGTTGAAGATCGTGGACGGCAGTTCTTC. Translating gives CSVEDRGRQFF.

This clonotype was seen a handful of times. The chain uses TRBV20-1 and TRBJ2-5; D is uncertain. The CDR3 sequence is 15 residues long. Trimming shortened V by 0 bases and J by 2 bases, and 13 bases separated the two germline ends. In germline, CDR1 is DFQATT, CDR2 SNEGSKA (reference sequence). The CDR3 DNA sequence: TGCAGTGCTAGAGATTTCGTAGGCAGACAAGAGACCCAGTACTTC. Amino acids: CSARDFVGRQETQYF.

This clonotype turned up a few times. This rearrangement joins TRBV24-1 to TRBJ2-3; the match to TRBD2 covers 15 bases. The CDR3 has 20 residues. The junction had 8 bases not matched to a gene; V was cut back by 0 bases and J by 2 bases. In germline, CDR1 is KGHDR, CDR2 SFDVKD. CDR3 DNA: TGTGCCACCAGTGATTTGTCCGGGGGGACTAGCGGGAGGTTCACAGATACGCAGTATTTT. This encodes CATSDLSGGTSGRFTDTQYF.

The chain has TRBV27 and TRBJ1-2; D is perhaps TRBD1 (6 bases). Trimming took off 4 bases at V and 8 bases at J, with 20 bases between the two ends. This CDR3 comprises 15 residues. CDR1 MNHEY and CDR2 SMNVEV come from the germline V gene (reference sequence). CDR3 protein: CASSYSTGGGLGYTF. The CDR3 DNA follows: TGTGCCAGCAGTTACTCAACAGGAGGGGGATTAGGCTACACCTTC.